The rows below give T cell receptor beta chains drawn from one sample of a study of blood T cell repertoires in COVID-19. Data came from immunoSEQ multiplex PCR; TCRdb stores just in-frame clones and leaves some out. In the table there are 70,000 or so clones, 90% of which are singletons. Sequenced material: peripheral blood. The receptor set was obtained from a woman aged 18-29 years with acute or convalescent COVID-19. Both conserved end residues are part of each CDR3. D genes are given only for firm matches. For some rows the clone size is stated as once, few or many, or as a class when expanded; others skip it.

clone size: .
J gene: TRBJ2-2
V gene: TRBV18
D gene: .
CDR3 protein: CASSLQGAGELFF
CDR3 DNA: TGTGCCAGCTCACTACAGGGCGCCGGGGAGCTGTTTTTT

clone size: .
J gene: TRBJ2-2
V gene: TRBV11-2
D gene: .
CDR3 protein: CASSLVEVVGGNTGELFF
CDR3 DNA: TGTGCCAGCAGCTTAGTTGAGGTGGTCGGGGGGAACACCGGGGAGCTGTTTTTT

clone size: .
J gene: TRBJ2-7
V gene: TRBV2
D gene: .
CDR3 protein: CASTDTDNYEQYF
CDR3 DNA: TGTGCCAGCACCGATACGGACAACTACGAGCAGTACTTC

clone size: .
J gene: TRBJ2-3
V gene: TRBV29-1
D gene: .
CDR3 protein: CSVSRAETGTDTQYF
CDR3 DNA: TGCAGCGTTTCACGAGCCGAGACAGGCACAGATACGCAGTATTTT

clone size: once
J gene: TRBJ2-1
V gene: TRBV27
D gene: .
CDR3 protein: CASSLQGSSYNEQFF
CDR3 DNA: TGTGCCAGCAGTTTACAGGGGAGCTCCTACAATGAGCAGTTCTTC

clone size: .
J gene: TRBJ2-2
V gene: TRBV4-1
D gene: TRBD2
CDR3 protein: CASSQGLAGGTGELFF
CDR3 DNA: TGCGCCAGCAGCCAGGGACTAGCGGGGGGAACCGGGGAGCTGTTTTTT

clone size: .
J gene: TRBJ1-2
V gene: TRBV7-2
D gene: .
CDR3 protein: CASSLEHVRNYGYTF
CDR3 DNA: TGTGCCAGCAGCTTAGAGCATGTCAGGAACTATGGCTACACCTTC

clone size: .
J gene: TRBJ2-1
V gene: TRBV29-1
D gene: .
CDR3 protein: CSVGSSYNEQFF
CDR3 DNA: TGCAGCGTTGGGAGCTCCTACAATGAGCAGTTCTTC

clone size: once
J gene: TRBJ1-3
V gene: TRBV7-8
D gene: TRBD1
CDR3 protein: CASSPGGQSFGNTIYF
CDR3 DNA: TGTGCCAGCAGCCCAGGGGGACAAAGCTTTGGAAACACCATATATTTT

clone size: .
J gene: TRBJ1-3
V gene: TRBV18
D gene: .
CDR3 protein: CASSPPGSSGNTIYF
CDR3 DNA: TGTGCCAGCTCACCGCCTGGCAGCTCTGGAAACACCATATATTTT

clone size: .
J gene: TRBJ1-2
V gene: TRBV29-1
D gene: TRBD1
CDR3 protein: CSVGQGQYGYTF
CDR3 DNA: TGCAGCGTTGGACAGGGGCAGTATGGCTACACCTTC

clone size: .
J gene: TRBJ2-1
V gene: TRBV7-9
D gene: .
CDR3 protein: CASSFQGNEQFF
CDR3 DNA: TGTGCCAGCAGCTTTCAGGGCAATGAGCAGTTCTTC

clone size: once
J gene: TRBJ2-5
V gene: TRBV5-8
D gene: TRBD2
CDR3 protein: CASSRQWTSGRMETQYF
CDR3 DNA: TGTGCCAGCAGCAGACAATGGACTAGCGGGAGGATGGAGACCCAGTACTTC

clone size: .
J gene: TRBJ2-5
V gene: TRBV5-1
D gene: .
CDR3 protein: CASSLSNPEETQYF
CDR3 DNA: TGCGCCAGCAGCTTGTCGAACCCAGAAGAGACCCAGTACTTC

clone size: .
J gene: TRBJ2-1
V gene: TRBV29-1
D gene: TRBD2
CDR3 protein: CSVEPPGLAGGSEQFF
CDR3 DNA: TGCAGCGTTGAACCCCCCGGACTAGCGGGAGGCAGTGAGCAGTTCTTC

clone size: .
J gene: TRBJ1-1
V gene: TRBV15
D gene: .
CDR3 protein: CATSRDPGQSEAFF
CDR3 DNA: TGTGCCACCAGCAGAGATCCCGGACAGAGTGAAGCTTTCTTT

clone size: .
J gene: TRBJ2-2
V gene: TRBV6-5
D gene: .
CDR3 protein: CASRAGANTGELFF
CDR3 DNA: TGTGCCAGCAGGGCAGGGGCCAACACCGGGGAGCTGTTTTTT

clone size: once
J gene: TRBJ2-2
V gene: TRBV5-6
D gene: TRBD1
CDR3 protein: CATQQSDRDTGELFF
CDR3 DNA: TGTGCAACCCAGCAGTCTGACAGGGACACCGGGGAGCTGTTTTTT

clone size: .
J gene: TRBJ2-2
V gene: TRBV7-9
D gene: TRBD1
CDR3 protein: CASSFRDRVTGELFF
CDR3 DNA: TGTGCCAGCAGCTTCCGGGACAGGGTCACCGGGGAGCTGTTTTTT

clone size: .
J gene: TRBJ1-1
V gene: TRBV7-2
D gene: .
CDR3 protein: CASELSLNTEAFF
CDR3 DNA: TGTGCCAGCGAGCTCTCTCTGAACACTGAAGCTTTCTTT

clone size: .
J gene: TRBJ2-1
V gene: TRBV6-4
D gene: .
CDR3 protein: CASSRAGGSYNEQFF
CDR3 DNA: TGTGCCAGCAGTAGGGCCGGGGGCTCCTACAATGAGCAGTTCTTC

clone size: once
J gene: TRBJ1-2
V gene: TRBV15
D gene: .
CDR3 protein: CATSRDQGLYGYTF
CDR3 DNA: TGTGCCACCAGCAGAGATCAGGGACTCTATGGCTACACCTTC

clone size: .
J gene: TRBJ1-5
V gene: TRBV19
D gene: .
CDR3 protein: CASSPDRNQPQHF
CDR3 DNA: TGTGCCAGTAGTCCCGACAGGAATCAGCCCCAGCATTTT

clone size: .
J gene: TRBJ1-1
V gene: TRBV6-5
D gene: TRBD1
CDR3 protein: CASSIGGTDTEAFF
CDR3 DNA: TGTGCCAGCAGTATCGGTGGGACAGACACTGAAGCTTTCTTT

clone size: .
J gene: TRBJ1-4
V gene: TRBV28
D gene: TRBD1
CDR3 protein: CASSQGQTRGEKLFF
CDR3 DNA: TGTGCCAGCAGCCAGGGACAGACCAGGGGTGAAAAACTGTTTTTT

clone size: .
J gene: TRBJ2-7
V gene: TRBV19
D gene: TRBD1
CDR3 protein: CASSGTGTGLYEQYF
CDR3 DNA: TGTGCCAGTAGTGGGACCGGGACAGGACTCTACGAGCAGTACTTC

clone size: .
J gene: TRBJ2-5
V gene: TRBV3-1/TRBV3-2
D gene: TRBD2
CDR3 protein: CASSHRSSGRTKETQYF
CDR3 DNA: TGTGCCAGCAGCCATCGGTCTAGCGGGAGGACTAAGGAGACCCAGTACTTC

clone size: .
J gene: TRBJ2-5
V gene: TRBV7-2
D gene: TRBD2
CDR3 protein: CASSLSGIGQETQYF
CDR3 DNA: TGTGCCAGCAGCTTAAGCGGGATTGGTCAAGAGACCCAGTACTTC

clone size: .
J gene: TRBJ1-2
V gene: TRBV28
D gene: .
CDR3 protein: CASIRSGGINYGYTF
CDR3 DNA: TGTGCCAGCATTAGATCCGGAGGGATCAACTATGGCTACACCTTC

clone size: .
J gene: TRBJ2-2
V gene: TRBV20-1
D gene: .
CDR3 protein: CSASWGGGDTGELFF
CDR3 DNA: TGCAGTGCTAGTTGGGGGGGCGGTGACACCGGGGAGCTGTTTTTT

clone size: .
J gene: TRBJ1-4
V gene: TRBV5-1
D gene: .
CDR3 protein: CASSLFGVNEKLFF
CDR3 DNA: TGCGCCAGCAGCTTGTTTGGAGTTAATGAAAAACTGTTTTTT

clone size: once
J gene: TRBJ2-7
V gene: TRBV4-3
D gene: TRBD1
CDR3 protein: CASSQGLTGGISSYEQYF
CDR3 DNA: TGCGCCAGCAGCCAAGGGTTGACAGGGGGCATAAGCTCCTACGAGCAGTACTTC

clone size: once
J gene: TRBJ2-1
V gene: TRBV28
D gene: TRBD2
CDR3 protein: CASSLGLASYNEQFF
CDR3 DNA: TGTGCCAGCAGTTTGGGACTAGCGTCCTACAATGAGCAGTTCTTC

clone size: .
J gene: TRBJ2-1
V gene: TRBV7-6
D gene: .
CDR3 protein: CASSLGGQGGYNEQFF
CDR3 DNA: TGTGCCAGCAGCTTAGGGGGCCAGGGGGGATACAATGAGCAGTTCTTC

clone size: .
J gene: TRBJ2-3
V gene: TRBV7-8
D gene: TRBD2
CDR3 protein: CASSLGGGSGTQYF
CDR3 DNA: TGTGCCAGCAGCTTAGGCGGGGGATCGGGTACGCAGTATTTT